This TCR beta chain originates from a study of vaccination effects on CD4 cells after COVID-19. Concerning this clone: Its target is not known.

CDR3 size: 13 residues. Trimming pared 3 bases from V and 4 bases from J, leaving 7 bases between. The germline gives CDR1 LGHDT, CDR2 YNNKEL (reference sequence). Using viral peptide pools, the ViraFEST assay grew out antigen-specific CD4+ T cells prior to sequencing. Cultured cells yielded isolated CD4+ T cells after less than 11 days. Either the BNT162b2 or mRNA-1273 vaccine was given to participants in two doses. The protocol was immunoSEQ multiplex PCR, while the TCRdb copy is restricted to in-frame clones and leaves out a portion. The table shows roughly 55,000 clones, with around 82% occurring only once.

The sample in question was CD4+ T cells from PBMCs cultured with HCoV-OC43 spike peptides, obtained after COVID-19 vaccination. Subset specified: HCoV-OC43 spike overlapping peptide pool stimulation. This chain uses TRBV3-1 (or the pseudogene TRBV3-2) with TRBJ2-1; no reliable D call. This clonotype was obtained from a human donor who received a COVID-19 vaccine. CDR3 sequence reads: CASSQAGYNEQFF. Here the CDR3 DNA reads TGTGCCAGCAGCCAGGCCGGGTACAATGAGCAGTTCTTC.